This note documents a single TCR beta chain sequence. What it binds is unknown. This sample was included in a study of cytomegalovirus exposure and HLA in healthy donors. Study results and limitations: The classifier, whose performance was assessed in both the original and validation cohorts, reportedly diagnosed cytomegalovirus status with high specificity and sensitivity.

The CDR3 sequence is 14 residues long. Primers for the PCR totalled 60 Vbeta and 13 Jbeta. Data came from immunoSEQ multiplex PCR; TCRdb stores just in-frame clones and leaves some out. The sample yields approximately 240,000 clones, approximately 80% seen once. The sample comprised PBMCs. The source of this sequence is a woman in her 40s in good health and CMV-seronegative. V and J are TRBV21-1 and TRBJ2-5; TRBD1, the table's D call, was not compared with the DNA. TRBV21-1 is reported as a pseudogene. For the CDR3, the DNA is TGTGCCAGCAGCAATGGGGCGTCTCAAGAGACCCAGTACTTC. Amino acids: CASSNGASQETQYF.